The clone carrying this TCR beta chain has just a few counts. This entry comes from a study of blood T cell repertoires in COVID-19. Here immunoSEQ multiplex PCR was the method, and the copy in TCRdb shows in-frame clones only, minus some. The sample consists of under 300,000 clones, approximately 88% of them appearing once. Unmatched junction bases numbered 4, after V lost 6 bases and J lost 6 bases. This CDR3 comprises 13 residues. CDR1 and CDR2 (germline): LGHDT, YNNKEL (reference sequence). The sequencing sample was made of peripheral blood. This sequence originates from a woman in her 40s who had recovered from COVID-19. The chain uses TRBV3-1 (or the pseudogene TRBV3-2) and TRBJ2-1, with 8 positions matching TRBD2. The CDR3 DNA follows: TGTGCCAGCAGACCAACTAGCGGCAATGAGCAGTTCTTC. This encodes CASRPTSGNEQFF.